Presented here are 17 T cell receptor beta chains from one specimen sequenced in a study of vaccination effects on CD4 cells after COVID-19. No cognate antigen is known for these TCRs. Method: immunoSEQ multiplex PCR; TCRdb's copy keeps in-frame clones and lacks some. Of tens of thousands of clones detected, approximately 70% appear once; the ten largest clones hold approximately 22%. After expansion with viral peptide pools in the ViraFEST assay, antigen-specific CD4+ T cells were sequenced. Isolation of CD4+ T cells took place after about nine days of culture. No vaccinee had earlier SARS-CoV-2 infection, and nucleocapsid antibodies were negative. This sample comprised CD4+ T cells from PBMCs cultured with SARS-CoV-2 spike peptides, obtained before COVID-19 vaccination. Receptors originate from a human donor who received a COVID-19 vaccine.

This chain connects TRBV5-1 to TRBJ2-1, with D tentatively TRBD2 (5 bases). The V and J ends lost 0 bases and 7 bases respectively, with 8 bases between them. Germline lookup yields CDR1 SGHRS and CDR2 YFSETQ. This CDR3 has 13 residues. Here the CDR3 reads CASSLGAGNEQFF. The CDR3 coding sequence is TGCGCCAGCAGCTTGGGGGCGGGTAATGAGCAGTTCTTC.

This sequence joins TRBV4-2 and TRBJ2-3; D is unresolved. Germline V lookup: CDR1 LGHNA, CDR2 YNFKEQ. V gave up 0 bases and J gave up 3 bases, with 13 bases separating them. CDR3 length: 16 amino acids. The DNA for the CDR3 is TGTGCCAGCAGCCAAGACGTTGGCCGGATAACAGATACGCAGTATTTT. Residues: CASSQDVGRITDTQYF.

The chain carries TRBV10-3 and TRBJ2-1; 13 bases align to TRBD2. Germline V gives CDR1 ENHRY, CDR2 SYGVKD. Unmatched junction bases numbered 5, after V lost 3 bases and J lost 6 bases. The CDR3 contains 16 residues. The CDR3 region has the DNA TGTGCCATCAGTGAATTTCGGACTAGCGGGAGCAATGAGCAGTTCTTC. This codes for CAISEFRTSGSNEQFF.

This clone has only one observation. The genes are TRBV5-4 and TRBJ2-2; 10 bases line up with TRBD2. Germline V gives CDR1 SGHNT, CDR2 YYREEE (reference sequence). The CDR3 consists of 16 residues. V was pared by 6 bases and J by 2 bases, with 7 bases of the junction left unmatched. CDR3 sequence (DNA): TGTGCCAGCACCTCCGGACTAGCGGTTAACACCGGGGAGCTGTTTTTT. Its translation: CASTSGLAVNTGELFF.

The V call is TRBV5-1, the J call TRBJ2-1; a possible D gene is TRBD1 (5 bases). The CDR3 sequence is 16 residues long. Looked up from germline, CDR1 is SGHRS and CDR2 is YFSETQ. The V gene lost 4 bases and the J gene lost 0 bases, with 14 bases spanning the gap. The CDR3 bases are TGCGCCAGCAGCACGCGACAGTCGATCTCCTACAATGAGCAGTTCTTC. This sequence encodes CASSTRQSISYNEQFF.

V and J are TRBV27 and TRBJ1-6; the D gene is possibly TRBD1 (5 bases). CDR3 size: 14 residues. The V gene's germline CDR1 is MNHEY and CDR2 SMNVEV (reference sequence). The V end lost 7 bases, the J end lost 4 bases, and 11 bases lay between the germline ends. The CDR3 loop reads CASMSGRYNSPLHF. The CDR3 nucleotides are TGTGCCAGCATGTCGGGACGGTATAATTCACCCCTCCACTTT.

The J gene is TRBJ2-1, the V gene TRBV19, with 8 bases fitting TRBD2. Germline loops: CDR1 LNHDA, CDR2 SQIVND (reference sequence). CDR3 length: 14 amino acids. Trimming cost V 8 bases and J 6 bases; bases outside gene matches: 9. In DNA, the CDR3 is TGTGCCAGTTGGAGCGGGAGAGCCGTCAATGAGCAGTTCTTC. Protein sequence: CASWSGRAVNEQFF. Full variable domain (missing parts from reference TRBV19 and TRBJ2-1): DGGITQSPKYLFRKEGQNVTLSCEQNLNHDAMYWYRQDPGQGLRLIYYSQIVNDFQKGDIAEGYSVSREKKESFPLTVTSAQKNPTAFYLCASWSGRAVNEQFFGPGTRLTVL.

The rearrangement joins TRBV7-6 to TRBJ2-1, with D unresolved. Germline V lookup: CDR1 SGHVS, CDR2 FNYEAQ. Trimming pared 1 base from V and 0 bases from J, leaving 10 bases between. The CDR3 is 16 residues long. CDR3 amino acids: CASSLGVLSSYNEQFF. In DNA form, the CDR3 reads TGTGCCAGCAGCTTAGGGGTCTTAAGCTCCTACAATGAGCAGTTCTTC.

This clone was counted between two and nine times. The chain couples TRBV30 to TRBJ1-3, with D hard to call. V dropped 3 bases and J dropped 1 base, with 7 bases sitting between them. CDR1 and CDR2 from the germline V gene are GTSNPN and SVGIG (reference sequence). CDR3 size: 13 residues. In DNA form, the CDR3 reads TGTGCCTGGAGGGGCTTATCTGGAAACACCATATATTTT. It translates to CAWRGLSGNTIYF.

The J gene is TRBJ2-6, the V gene TRBV5-1, with a weak D call TRBD1 (5 bases). This CDR3 is 16 amino acids long. The ends were cut back, 4 bases at V and 4 bases at J, with 15 bases in the middle. From germline, CDR1 is SGHRS and CDR2 YFSETQ. The CDR3 DNA is TGCGCCAGCAGCCAGTCCGCAGGGATCGGGGCCAACGTCCTGACTTTC. Translated: CASSQSAGIGANVLTF.

This clone was observed many times. The J gene is TRBJ2-3, the V gene TRBV5-1; no firm D call. CDR3 length equals 12 residues. Germline V gene data show CDR1 as SGHRS and CDR2 as YFSETQ. The V and J ends lost 2 bases and 3 bases respectively, with 4 bases between them. CDR3 DNA sequence: TGCGCCAGCAGCTTTTCGACAGATACGCAGTATTTT. Its protein product is CASSFSTDTQYF. Drawing the rest from reference TRBV5-1 and TRBJ2-3, the complete variable domain is KAGVTQTPRYLIKTRGQQVTLSCSPISGHRSVSWYQQTPGQGLQFLFEYFSETQRNKGNFPGRFSGRQFSNSRSEMNVSTLELGDSALYLCASSFSTDTQYFGPGTRLTVL.

Only a few counts were recorded for this clone. The CDR3 nucleotides are TGTGCCAGCAGCCAAAACGAGAATGAAAAACTGTTTTTT. Its translation is CASSQNENEKLFF. The chain carries TRBV3-1 (or the pseudogene TRBV3-2) and TRBJ1-4, with no clear D. The CDR3 is 13 residues long. Germline assignment: CDR1 LGHDT and CDR2 YNNKEL (reference sequence). V shed 2 bases and J shed 5 bases, with 6 bases lying between them.

The chain joins TRBV5-8 to TRBJ2-5; no definite D call. Trimming took off 1 base at V and 5 bases at J, with 15 bases between the two ends. CDR1 is SGHTS, CDR2 YDEGEE, per germline. The CDR3 covers 15 residues. This chain's CDR3 is CASSLTGVGRETQYF. The CDR3 coding sequence is TGTGCCAGCAGCTTGACCGGTGTAGGCAGGGAGACCCAGTACTTC.

The rearrangement links TRBV29-1 to TRBJ1-2; weak D call: TRBD1 (5 bases). The germline gives CDR1 SQVTM, CDR2 ANQGSEA. The CDR3 runs 11 residues. V was cut by 7 bases and J by 3 bases, with 9 bases left in between. CDR3 sequence (DNA): TGCAGCGCTTTGGGGGACTATGGCTACACCTTC. This gives the protein CSALGDYGYTF.

The genes are TRBV3-1 (or the pseudogene TRBV3-2) and TRBJ2-1; 13 nucleotides align to TRBD2. CDR1 is LGHDT, CDR2 YNNKEL, per germline (reference sequence). Trimming at V came to 2 bases and at J to 4 bases, leaving 17 bases not matched to a gene. The CDR3 runs 21 residues. This chain's CDR3 is CASSQLWTSGRGRATYNEQFF. CDR3 in DNA: TGTGCCAGCAGCCAACTATGGACTAGCGGGAGAGGTCGGGCTACTTACAATGAGCAGTTCTTC.

CDR3 residues: CASSYSQGGAYEQYF. CDR3 coding DNA: TGTGCCAGCAGTTACTCCCAGGGGGGGGCCTACGAGCAGTACTTC. J is TRBJ2-7 and V is TRBV6-5; D may correspond to TRBD1 or TRBD2 (7 bases each). V shed 0 bases and J shed 2 bases, with 11 bases lying between them. Germline V gene data show CDR1 as MNHEY and CDR2 as SVGAGI. This CDR3 spans 15 amino acids.

This chain links TRBV3-1 (or the pseudogene TRBV3-2) with TRBJ2-7; tentative D call: TRBD2 (5 bases). The CDR3 is 15 residues long. The germline V gene has CDR1 LGHDT and CDR2 YNNKEL (reference sequence). V shed 2 bases and J shed 6 bases, with 17 bases lying between them. The CDR3 DNA is TGTGCCAGCAGCCAAATTTCAGCGGCGGCCGGCGAGCAGTACTTC. This translates into CASSQISAAAGEQYF.